This T cell receptor (beta chain) was recovered during a study of shared clonotypes between healthy human individuals. The V end was cut by 7 bases, the J end by 10 bases, with 13 bases between. CDR3 length: 11 residues. CDR1 and CDR2 (germline): MNHNS, SASEGT. TCRdb's table, derived via immunoSEQ multiplex PCR, lists solely in-frame clones and lacks some. Of approximately 2,300,000 clones in the sample, about nine tenths are singletons; the top ten hold 0.3% to 0.45%. Sequencing was done on a sample of naive CD4+ T cells from PBMCs. As for subset: CD45RA+ positively selected. This TCR came from a man aged 18 to 30 in good health. Some clones in this sample may be carry-over from other donors' samples. V usage is TRBV6-1 and J usage is TRBJ1-1; possibly TRBD1 for D (5 bases). CDR3 sequence: CASNQGTSAFF. The CDR3 coding sequence is TGTGCCAGCAATCAGGGTACTTCAGCTTTCTTT.